The T cell receptor beta chain under discussion was sequenced for a study of blood T cells in healthy people across ages. Regarding the study as a whole: As age increased, TCR beta diversity per million T cells fell in a roughly linear fashion.

The donors, healthy Caucasians from Russia, were aged about 6 to 95. Total RNA was extracted at no less than 6 micrograms per sample. This clonotype was detected a few times. The antigen remains unidentified. Alongside a J-beta primer mix, a sample-barcoded 5' primer served in a second PCR lasting about 6 to 12 cycles. A single record per CDR3 protein comes from TCRdb applying MiXCR to the 5' RACE reads. Altogether hundreds of thousands of distinct CDR3 sequences are present, around 46% being singletons, with the ten largest covering roughly 19%. The TCR comes from a woman aged 60-75 years in good health. The sample was blood.

CDR3: CASNDQGGGQETQYF. CDR3 nucleotides: TGTGCCAGCAATGATCAGGGGGGGGGTCAAGAGACCCAGTACTTC. The chain has TRBV28 and TRBJ2-5; the D call may be TRBD1 or TRBD2 (7 bases each). The germline gives CDR1 MDHEN, CDR2 SYDVKM. The CDR3 consists of 15 residues. Between the trimmed V and J ends, which lost 7 bases and 2 bases, there was a span of 17 bases.